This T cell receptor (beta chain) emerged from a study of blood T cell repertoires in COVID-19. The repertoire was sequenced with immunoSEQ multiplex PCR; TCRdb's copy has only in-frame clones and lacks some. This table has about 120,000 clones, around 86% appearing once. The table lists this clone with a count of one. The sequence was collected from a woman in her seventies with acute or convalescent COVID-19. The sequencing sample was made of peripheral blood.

The CDR3 spells CASSPRGRENSPLHF. The CDR3 DNA follows: TGTGCCAGCAGCCCAAGGGGGCGCGAGAATTCACCCCTCCACTTT. The chain recombines TRBV9 with TRBJ1-6; the match to TRBD1 covers 7 bases. Germline V CDR1 and CDR2: SGDLS, YYNGEE. Unmatched junction bases numbered 8, after V lost 4 bases and J lost 7 bases. The CDR3 contains 15 residues.